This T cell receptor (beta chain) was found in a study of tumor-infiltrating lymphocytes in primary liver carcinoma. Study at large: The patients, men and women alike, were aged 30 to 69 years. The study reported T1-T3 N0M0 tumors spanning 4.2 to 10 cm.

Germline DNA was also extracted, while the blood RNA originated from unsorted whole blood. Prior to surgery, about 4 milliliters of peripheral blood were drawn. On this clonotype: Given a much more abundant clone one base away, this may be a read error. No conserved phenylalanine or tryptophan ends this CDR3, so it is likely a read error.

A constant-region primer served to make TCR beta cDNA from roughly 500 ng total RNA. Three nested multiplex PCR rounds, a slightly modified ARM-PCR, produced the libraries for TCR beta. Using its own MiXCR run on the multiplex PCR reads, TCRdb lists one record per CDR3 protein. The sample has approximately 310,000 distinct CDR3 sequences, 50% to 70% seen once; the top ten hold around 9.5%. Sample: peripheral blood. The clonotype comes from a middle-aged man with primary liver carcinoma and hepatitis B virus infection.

For the CDR3, the DNA is TGTGCCAGCAGCTTAGAGACTGAAGCTTTCCTT. This translates into CASSLETEAFL. This chain joins TRBV11-2 and TRBJ1-1; D gene unclear. Looked up from germline, CDR1 is SGHAT and CDR2 is FQNNGV. The CDR3 has 11 amino acids. Trimming cost V 0 bases and J 5 bases, with 1 base left between them.